The present TCR beta chain was sequenced within a study of T cell responses to AZD1222 COVID-19 vaccine. Study conclusions and caveats: Donors were chiefly white British, with a greater number of females, and clonal diversity was perhaps underestimated. A reported finding is that nearly half of spike-specific TCRs target unmutated variant regions. At baseline, just 6 or 7 AZD1222 recipients tested seropositive. Repertoires in all cases were sampled only once the peak T cell response had passed.

Assay used: immunoSEQ multiplex PCR; TCRdb lists only in-frame clones, some missing. The sample has about 130,000 clones, roughly 90% seen once. The CDR3 is made up of 14 amino acids. Germline assignment: CDR1 MDHEN and CDR2 SYDVKM. With 5 bases clipped from V and 7 bases from J, the junction kept 5 bases outside the gene matches. Concerning this clone itself: The antigen is not known.

The rearrangement joins TRBV28 to TRBJ1-4; 9 bases line up with TRBD1. The specimen was peripheral blood, collected on day 0 of AZD1222 vaccination. The receptor's source is an adult in good health. As DNA, the CDR3 is TGTGCCAGCAGTCGACAGGGGGTAACTGAAAAACTGTTTTTT. Protein sequence: CASSRQGVTEKLFF.